What follows are 14 T cell receptor beta chains derived from one specimen sequenced in a study of graft-versus-host responses after intestinal transplantation (dated by TCRdb to the early 2020s). The time point label, as the study defines it: cells obtained before transplantation from donor or recipient. The library came from the immunoSEQ multiplex PCR assay. Imported from immuneACCESS, the table was reduced by TCRdb to in-frame sequences with V and J called. These copies leave out some clones; in studies compared against another copy, an unresolved V gene accounts for under half, and the cause of the remainder is not known. This sample gives tens of thousands of clones in total; just under 95% of them show up just once. The top ten constitute approximately 0.5% of the sample. These receptors lack a known antigen. The sample in question was unstimulated CD8+ T cells sorted from spleen or lymph node cells, obtained before intestinal transplant. These receptors all stem from a human donor who received an intestinal transplant.

This chain uses TRBV27 with TRBJ2-7; no firm D call. Germline V CDR1 and CDR2: MNHEY, SMNVEV (reference sequence). V dropped 2 bases and J dropped 3 bases, with 14 bases sitting between them. This CDR3 comprises 15 residues. CDR3 sequence (DNA): TGTGCCAGCAGTTTAAGTCAGGCAATCTACTACGAGCAGTACTTC. Its translation: CASSLSQAIYYEQYF.

V usage is TRBV30 and J usage is TRBJ2-7; perhaps TRBD2 as D (5 bases). CDR1 and CDR2 from the germline V gene are GTSNPN and SVGIG (reference sequence). V was clipped by 0 bases and J by 5 bases, with 8 bases between them. The CDR3 covers 12 residues. CDR3 DNA: TGTGCCTGGAGTGTAAACGGGAACGAGCAGTACTTC. Amino acids: CAWSVNGNEQYF.

This chain uses TRBV19 with TRBJ2-1; 7 bases are a match to TRBD2. Germline V gene data show CDR1 as LNHDA and CDR2 as SQIVND (reference sequence). V gave up 8 bases and J gave up 4 bases; unmatched junction bases: 5. CDR3 length: 13 amino acids. The CDR3 here is CASWAGGYNEQFF. Here the CDR3 DNA reads TGTGCCAGTTGGGCCGGGGGGTACAATGAGCAGTTCTTC. Complete variable domain (other parts from reference TRBV19 and TRBJ2-1): DGGITQSPKYLFRKEGQNVTLSCEQNLNHDAMYWYRQDPGQGLRLIYYSQIVNDFQKGDIAEGYSVSREKKESFPLTVTSAQKNPTAFYLCASWAGGYNEQFFGPGTRLTVL.

This rearrangement joins TRBV5-6 to TRBJ2-3; D remains ambiguous. The CDR3 sequence is 12 residues long. V was clipped by 4 bases and J by 2 bases, with 5 bases between them. Germline V gives CDR1 SGHDT, CDR2 YYEEEE. CDR3 bases: TGTGCCAGCAGCCTTGTCACAGATACGCAGTATTTT. Protein product: CASSLVTDTQYF.

The J gene is TRBJ2-4, the V gene TRBV27; 10 nucleotides match TRBD2. The CDR3 loop spans 14 amino acids. V was clipped by 10 bases and J by 8 bases; unmatched bases: 11. Germline CDR1 is MNHEY and CDR2 is SMNVEV (reference sequence). For the CDR3, the DNA is TGTGCCAACCAAAGCGGGAGGGGGGTGGACATTCAGTACTTC. It yields the protein CANQSGRGVDIQYF.

The chain employs TRBV6-1 and TRBJ2-1; weak D call: TRBD2 (5 bases). The germline gives CDR1 MNHNS, CDR2 SASEGT. Trimming removed 0 bases at V and 3 bases at J, with 9 bases between. This CDR3 region has 15 residues. CDR3 sequence: CASSEAGDLYNEQFF. The CDR3 nucleotides read TGTGCCAGCAGTGAAGCGGGAGACCTCTACAATGAGCAGTTCTTC.

This sequence joins TRBV5-5 and TRBJ2-7, with 10 positions matching TRBD1. V gave up 3 bases and J gave up 4 bases; unmatched junction bases: 4. The CDR3 is 14 amino acids. Germline lookup yields CDR1 SGHKS and CDR2 YYEKEE (reference sequence). CDR3 in amino acids: CASSWGTGEYEQYF. CDR3 bases: TGTGCCAGCAGCTGGGGGACAGGGGAGTACGAGCAGTACTTC.

This clone was detected a few times. V gene TRBV27 combines with J gene TRBJ2-7, with D tentatively TRBD1 (5 bases). Between the trimmed V and J ends, which lost 2 bases and 2 bases, there was a span of 7 bases. The CDR3 is 13 amino acids. In germline, CDR1 is MNHEY, CDR2 SMNVEV (reference sequence). The CDR3 sequence: CASSLGAAYEQYF. Here the CDR3 DNA reads TGTGCCAGCAGTTTAGGGGCCGCCTACGAGCAGTACTTC.

The chain recombines TRBV9 with TRBJ2-7, with 7 bases aligning to TRBD1. Germline CDR1 and CDR2: SGDLS and YYNGEE. The CDR3 spans 16 residues. V was clipped by 3 bases and J by 0 bases; unmatched bases: 9. CDR3 amino acids: CASSAGGQVPSYEQYF. CDR3 DNA: TGTGCCAGCAGCGCCGGAGGACAGGTGCCCTCCTACGAGCAGTACTTC.

V and J are TRBV5-1 and TRBJ2-1; weak D call: TRBD2 (6 bases). Germline-derived CDR1 and CDR2 are SGHRS and YFSETQ. This CDR3 has 13 residues. V gave up 0 bases and J gave up 14 bases, with 15 bases separating them. CDR3 coding DNA: TGCGCCAGCAGCTTGGAACGTACCACGGGGGAGTTCTTC. It yields the protein CASSLERTTGEFF.

This clone was counted a single time. The chain joins TRBV9 to TRBJ2-7, with D tentatively TRBD2 (6 bases). Germline CDR1 SGDLS, CDR2 YYNGEE. The CDR3 sequence is 14 residues long. V lost 1 base and J 5 bases, leaving 13 bases between the germline ends. As DNA, the CDR3 is TGTGCCAGCAGCGTAAGTAGCGGATGGGACGAGCAGTACTTC. Protein product: CASSVSSGWDEQYF.

The chain recombines TRBV28 with TRBJ2-7; D is perhaps TRBD2 (6 bases). CDR3 length: 14 amino acids. The germline CDR1 and CDR2 sequences are MDHEN and SYDVKM. V gave up 3 bases and J gave up 0 bases, with 9 bases separating them. The CDR3: CASSFLDYSYEQYF. CDR3 DNA sequence: TGTGCCAGCAGTTTTCTGGACTACTCCTACGAGCAGTACTTC.

V gene TRBV19 combines with J gene TRBJ2-7, with D perhaps matching TRBD2 (5 bases). The germline V gene encodes CDR1 LNHDA and CDR2 SQIVND (reference sequence). Trimming took off 3 bases at V and 1 base at J, with 13 bases between the two ends. This CDR3 spans 15 amino acids. CDR3 bases: TGTGCCAGTAGTATCTTTGGCAGCGGTTCCTACGAGCAGTACTTC. Translation gives CASSIFGSGSYEQYF.

Turning to this clone: Other DNA sequences from this sample encode an identical CDR3 as well. The chain combines TRBV5-6 with TRBJ2-7, with D hard to call. The CDR3 has 11 amino acids. Trimming cost V 4 bases and J 4 bases, with 6 bases left between them. CDR1 SGHDT and CDR2 YYEEEE come from the germline V gene. CDR3 loop: CASSLRYEQYF. DNA for the CDR3: TGTGCCAGCAGCCTGAGATACGAGCAGTACTTC. Full variable domain (rest looked up from reference TRBV5-6 and TRBJ2-7): DAGVTQSPTHLIKTRGQQVTLRCSPKSGHDTVSWYQQALGQGPQFIFQYYEEEERQRGNFPDRFSGHQFPNYSSELNVNALLLGDSALYLCASSLRYEQYFGPGTRLTVT.